This note documents a single TCR beta chain sequence. This specimen comes from a study of blood T cell repertoires in COVID-19. The germline V gene encodes CDR1 LGHDT and CDR2 YNNKEL (reference sequence). The V and J ends lost 0 bases and 14 bases respectively, with 11 bases between them. The CDR3 runs to 13 residues. The protocol was immunoSEQ multiplex PCR, while the TCRdb copy is restricted to in-frame clones and leaves out a portion. The repertoire includes under 85,000 clones, 70% to 85% of them detected once, and 10% to 15% sits in the top ten. The chain couples TRBV3-1 (or the pseudogene TRBV3-2) to TRBJ1-6; D is possibly TRBD1 (5 bases). Sequencing was done on a sample of peripheral blood. The origin of this receptor is a middle-aged man with COVID-19, enrolled during active disease. The CDR3 sequence is CASSQDRVMALHF. As DNA, the CDR3 is TGTGCCAGCAGCCAAGACAGGGTCATGGCCCTCCACTTT.